This T cell receptor beta chain originates from a study of cytomegalovirus exposure and HLA in healthy donors. Background on the study: In an early release, HLA-typed donors contributed about 79 million unique TCR sequences.

V dropped 5 bases and J dropped 8 bases, with 19 bases sitting between them. CDR1 is ENHRY, CDR2 SYGVKD, per germline. The CDR3 covers 16 residues. Study results and limitations: In a later analysis, V- and J-gene trimming of beta chains associated with a DCLRE1C missense variant, replicated independently. Immune exposure information available was restricted to CMV serostatus. There were approximately 150 TCR beta chains listed as cytomegalovirus-associated.

Worth noting for this clone: Its antigen is as yet unknown.

The PCR used 60 Vbeta and 13 Jbeta primers. Using immunoSEQ multiplex PCR, the repertoire was profiled, and TCRdb retains in-frame clones only, with some absent. The table has tens of thousands of clones, around 78% seen once; the top ten hold approximately 0.6%. Sequencing was performed on PBMCs. The TCR originated in a man younger than 45 in good health and CMV-seronegative. This chain links TRBV10-3 with TRBJ1-6; D is possibly TRBD1 (5 bases). The CDR3 DNA reads TGTGCCATCAGTCACGGTGTGGGGGGGACGGATTCACCCCTCCACTTT. It translates to CAISHGVGGTDSPLHF.